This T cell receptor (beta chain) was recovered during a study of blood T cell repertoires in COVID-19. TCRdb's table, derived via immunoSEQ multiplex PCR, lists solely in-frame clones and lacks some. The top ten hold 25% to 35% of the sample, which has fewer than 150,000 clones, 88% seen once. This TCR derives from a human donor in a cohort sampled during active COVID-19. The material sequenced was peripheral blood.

CDR3 amino acids: CASSFSDPGRPNQPQHF. The CDR3 region has the DNA TGTGCCAGCAGTTTCTCCGACCCGGGGAGACCCAATCAGCCCCAGCATTTT. The chain uses TRBV27 and TRBJ1-5, with D uncertain. The CDR3 has 17 residues. V dropped 3 bases and J dropped 3 bases, with 18 bases sitting between them. Germline V CDR1 and CDR2: MNHEY, SMNVEV (reference sequence).